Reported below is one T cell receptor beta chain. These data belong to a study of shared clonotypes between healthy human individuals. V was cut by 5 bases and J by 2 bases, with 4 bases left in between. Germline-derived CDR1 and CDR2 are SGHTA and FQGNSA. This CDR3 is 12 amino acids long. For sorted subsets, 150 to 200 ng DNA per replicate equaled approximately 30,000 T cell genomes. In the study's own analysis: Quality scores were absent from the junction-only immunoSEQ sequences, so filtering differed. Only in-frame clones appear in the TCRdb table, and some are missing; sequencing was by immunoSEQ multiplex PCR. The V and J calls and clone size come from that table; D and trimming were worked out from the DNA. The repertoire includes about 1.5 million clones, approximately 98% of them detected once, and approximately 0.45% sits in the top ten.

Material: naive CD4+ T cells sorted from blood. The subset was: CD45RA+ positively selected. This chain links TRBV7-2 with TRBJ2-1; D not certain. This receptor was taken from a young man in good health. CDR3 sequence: CASSRPYNEQFF. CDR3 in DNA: TGTGCCAGCAGCAGGCCCTACAATGAGCAGTTCTTC. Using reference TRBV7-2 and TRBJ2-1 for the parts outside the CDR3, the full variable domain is GAGVSQSPSNKVTEKGKDVELRCDPISGHTALYWYRQSLGQGLEFLIYFQGNSAPDKSGLPSDRFSAERTGGSVSTLTIQRTQQEDSAVYLCASSRPYNEQFFGPGTRLTVL.